This section outlines one TCR beta chain sequence together with its context. Its antigen is unknown. No base quality information exists; no much larger clone differs at one position. Taken with the paper, the label for time point translates to: pre-treatment sample, taken before nivolumab and TIL therapy. Excised metastases, mostly pleural nodules or supraclavicular lymph nodes, were used as baseline tumor samples and were taken from the same resection from which TIL were grown. Tumors were harvested prior to any PD-1/PD-L1 blockade, after which nivolumab was administered to patients, and lymphodepletion, expanded TIL infusion and IL-2 were given to patients who progressed. Between October 2017 and early 2020, a dual-center phase I trial enrolled adults who had stage 4 NSCLC. Samples were obtained from a single-arm, open-label phase I trial in which tumor-infiltrating lymphocyte therapy with nivolumab was evaluated in advanced non-small cell lung cancer. For each resected tumor, portions were snap-frozen in liquid nitrogen and kept at -80 degrees C. Tumor regions of interest were selected on H&E sections by laser-capture macrodissection, were pulverized into 15 mg aliquots, and were extracted with Qiagen Allprep kits.

From its cysteine to its phenylalanine, the CDR3 spans 15 amino acids. Here the CDR3 DNA is all that survives: 45 bases in frame from base 1. The sample is drawn from a study of TIL therapy for anti-PD-1-resistant metastatic lung cancer (dated by TCRdb to 2020 to 2022). For the wider study: A median age of approximately 50 years (range roughly 35-75) and a median tumor PD-L1 proportion score of 5.5% to 7% were recorded among enrolled patients. The cohort was predominantly lung adenocarcinoma, with four EGFR-mutant and two ALK-rearranged tumors, and half of patients were current or former smokers. A median non-synonymous tumor mutation burden of over 1.2 mutations per megabase was determined across the cohort by whole-exome sequencing. Tumor and peripheral blood T cell receptor beta sequencing was used to track clonotypes across tumor, expanded TIL product and serial blood samples. Here is what the overall study found, with its caveats: The study protocol defined all tumor marker inferences as exploratory. Because the cohort was highly selected, with more treatment-naive, never-smoker and oncogene-addicted patients than is typical, generalizability is limited. Clonal turnover during TIL culture was high, and many clones enriched in the product were not detected in the baseline tumor, suggesting clonal contraction rather than faithful expansion. Higher clonality and lower diversity were observed in expanded TIL cultures than in baseline intratumoral T cells (median clonality roughly 6% vs 31%, p < 0.0001).

TCR beta CDR3 regions were amplified from genomic DNA by bias-controlled multiplex PCR with the immunoSEQ v3 hsTCRB kit. The TCR libraries were sequenced on an Illumina NextSeq 500 to 1.5 million to 2 million read pairs for survey level or about 4.5-6 million read pairs for deep level. From the authors' description of their analysis: Clonality was reported by immunoSEQ Analyzer software, which also assigned V, D and J genes and filtered out non-productive sequences. Repertoires were compared using productive Simpson clonality and Morisita overlap index of productive TRB rearrangements between infused TIL and blood. The table comes from immuneACCESS by way of TCRdb, which keeps in-frame sequences with V and J called. Part of the clones is missing from these tables; in studies checked, under half for an unresolved V gene and the rest for unknown reasons. V, J and clone size are those of that table, while D and trimming were read from the DNA. The sample records roughly 92,000 clones, around three fifths of which are singletons. In total, the top ten clones hold approximately 9.9% of the sample.

The sequencing here drew on tumor tissue, taken at baseline. The origin of this receptor is a person aged 25-80 years with non-small cell lung cancer. The V and J segments used are TRBV21-1 and TRBJ2-1; no DNA check was done on the table's D call, TRBD2. TRBV21-1 is classified as a pseudogene. DNA sequence: TGTGCCAGCAGCAACTGGACTAGCGGGTCCTATGAGCAGTTCTTC. Translated, this gives CASSNWTSGSYEQFF.